This TCR beta chain was found in a study of CD8+ T cells in alopecia areata. For the study at large: Treated patients were scored for severity by percent of scalp affected.

A remark on this clone: Its antigen is not known.

Documented treatment: oral pan-JAK inhibitor, 5-10 mg twice daily. PBMCs were stained for CD3, CD4 and CD8, and CD4+ and CD8+ T cells were sorted. The CDR3 sequence is 17 residues long. Germline CDR1 and CDR2: MNHGY and SAAAGT. V was clipped by 0 bases and J by 6 bases; unmatched bases: 11. Sequencing used cDNA as its template, made by extracting RNA and reverse transcribing it. Generated by immunoSEQ multiplex PCR, the TCRdb table keeps only in-frame clones and is missing some. The data contain more than 150,000 clones, 45% to 60% of them singletons. Findings and caveats of the study: Amid tofacitinib therapy, many expanded lesional clones stayed present in scalp and blood. Treatment with tofacitinib significantly lowered scalp clonality and reduced expanded CD8+ clones among the top 100.

The chain is built from TRBV6-8 and TRBJ2-1; 7 bases are shared with TRBD2. The source material was CD8+ T cells sorted from blood, sampled around week 54, from a patient treated with tofacitinib. The clonotype was recovered from a human donor with alopecia areata. The CDR3 DNA reads as TGTGCCAGCAGTTACTCGAGAGAGGCGGGGGTATTCAATGAGCAGTTCTTC. Protein product: CASSYSREAGVFNEQFF.